The present T cell receptor beta chain was sequenced within a study of shared T cell receptors in the human thymus. Between the trimmed V and J ends, which lost 0 bases and 0 bases, there was a span of 13 bases. Germline V lookup: CDR1 SGHNT, CDR2 YENEEA. This CDR3 has 17 residues. Sequencing was performed with immunoSEQ multiplex PCR; in TCRdb, only in-frame clones are kept and a portion is missing. Among hundreds of thousands of clones listed, more than 75% were seen once. The sample also formed part of further work on human thymus T cells. Turning to that study: Donation was from healthy Finnish infants who were having corrective surgery that addressed congenital heart defects. Thymus specimens were resections from corrective heart surgery. Unrelated individuals had highly overlapping thymic repertoires, as reported in related research.

Input material: thymocytes. This TCR derives from a boy under three years old with a congenital heart defect. The chain employs TRBV11-3 and TRBJ2-3; D is possibly TRBD2 (5 bases). The DNA of the CDR3 is TGTGCCAGCAGCTTAGATTTCCCGAGCGGAAGCACAGATACGCAGTATTTT. Translating gives CASSLDFPSGSTDTQYF.